The 29 T cell receptor beta chains presented below share a single source sample, sequenced in a study of T cell repertoires in cytomegalovirus infection. Each CDR3 protein gets one entry after TCRdb re-called the reads with MiXCR. This sample has some 54,000 distinct CDR3 sequences, with about 18% found just once. Which antigens these TCRs recognize remains unknown. Sequences were derived from CD8+ T cells from cultured PBMCs, sampled from culture after CMV antigen stimulation. These receptors were obtained from a human donor in good health (CMV status not recorded). Some clones in this sample may be carry-over from other donors' samples.

The chain recombines TRBV6-5 with TRBJ1-4; possible D gene TRBD1, 5 bases. This CDR3 region has 19 residues. With 4 bases removed from V and 2 bases from J, the gap between germline ends came to 23 bases. Germline CDR1 MNHEY, CDR2 SVGAGI. As DNA, the CDR3 is TGTGCCAGCAGTTCGACCCATCCGGGGACGTTAGTGACTAATGAAAAACTGTTTTTT. This gives the protein CASSSTHPGTLVTNEKLFF.

In this sample, this clonotype turned up a few times. The chain has TRBV6-2 or TRBV6-3 and TRBJ2-5; 7 positions match TRBD2. Germline V gives CDR1 MNHEY, CDR2 SVGEGT. The junction had 8 bases not matched to a gene; V was cut back by 3 bases and J by 1 base. The CDR3 sequence is 16 residues long. This chain's CDR3 is CASSYHGLVLQETQYF. The CDR3 region has the DNA TGTGCCAGCAGTTATCACGGACTAGTCCTCCAAGAGACCCAGTACTTC.

This clonotype was recorded many times. The chain joins TRBV7-9 to TRBJ2-1; D perhaps matches TRBD2 (6 bases). Germline CDR1 and CDR2: SEHNR and FQNEAQ (reference sequence). CDR3 length: 17 amino acids. Between the trimmed V and J ends, which lost 5 bases and 0 bases, there was a span of 17 bases. CDR3 region: CASSLPGLSGSYNEQFF. In nucleotides, the CDR3 is TGTGCCAGCAGCCTGCCGGGACTCTCAGGCTCCTACAATGAGCAGTTCTTC. Combining the CDR3 with reference TRBV7-9 and TRBJ2-1 gives the whole variable domain DTGVSQNPRHKITKRGQNVTFRCDPISEHNRLYWYRQTLGQGPEFLTYFQNEAQLEKSRLLSDRFSAERPKGSFSTLEIQRTEQGDSAMYLCASSLPGLSGSYNEQFFGPGTRLTVL.

V is TRBV4-1 and J is TRBJ2-7, with D tentatively TRBD1 (5 bases). The CDR3 runs 13 residues. From germline, CDR1 is MGHRA and CDR2 YSYEKL. Trimming shortened V by 1 base and J by 5 bases, and 9 bases separated the two germline ends. The CDR3 loop is CASSQASGNEQYF. CDR3 nucleotides: TGCGCCAGCAGCCAAGCGTCAGGGAACGAGCAGTACTTC.

This rearrangement joins TRBV7-2 to TRBJ2-1; D is possibly TRBD2 (6 bases). Germline CDR1 SGHTA, CDR2 FQGNSA. The CDR3 spans 14 residues. V was pared by 4 bases and J by 6 bases, with 13 bases between. The CDR3 DNA is TGTGCCAGCAGCTCCCGACTAGTAGGCAATGAGCAGTTCTTC. As protein: CASSSRLVGNEQFF. The full variable domain, rest sourced from reference TRBV7-2 and TRBJ2-1, is GAGVSQSPSNKVTEKGKDVELRCDPISGHTALYWYRQSLGQGLEFLIYFQGNSAPDKSGLPSDRFSAERTGGSVSTLTIQRTQQEDSAVYLCASSSRLVGNEQFFGPGTRLTVL.

This clonotype appeared a few times. V is TRBV2 and J is TRBJ2-5, with D tentatively TRBD1 (6 bases). The CDR3 has 13 residues. Germline V gene sequence: CDR1 SNHLY, CDR2 FYNNEI. Trimming left V 8 bases short and J 3 bases short, with 13 bases between. CDR3 region: CASFRTVEETQYF. The CDR3 DNA reads as TGTGCCAGCTTCCGGACAGTCGAAGAGACCCAGTACTTC.

This clonotype was observed a handful of times. The chain carries TRBV12-3 or TRBV12-4 and TRBJ1-1; the match to TRBD1 covers 12 bases. The CDR3 sequence is 14 residues long. After removal of 6 bases from V and 6 bases from J, the junction contained 5 bases not matched to a gene. The CDR3 DNA reads TGTGCCAGCAGGGGGACAGGGGGCGAATCTGAAGCTTTCTTT. It encodes CASRGTGGESEAFF.

This clonotype came up a few times. The chain joins TRBV7-9 to TRBJ1-4; TRBD1 matches at 9 bases. This CDR3 spans 14 amino acids. Germline loops: CDR1 SEHNR, CDR2 FQNEAQ (reference sequence). V trimming: 4 bases; J trimming: 7 bases; junction bases outside the gene matches: 4. This CDR3 reads CASSWGQGVEKLFF. Here the CDR3 DNA reads TGTGCCAGCAGCTGGGGACAGGGAGTTGAAAAACTGTTTTTT.

This rearrangement joins TRBV20-1 to TRBJ1-5, with D possibly matching TRBD1 (6 bases). The V and J ends lost 4 bases and 5 bases respectively, with 12 bases between them. Germline CDR1 reads DFQATT; CDR2 reads SNEGSKA (reference sequence). This CDR3 region has 13 residues. The CDR3 region is CSAMDSNYQPQHF. DNA of the CDR3: TGCAGTGCTATGGACAGTAACTATCAGCCCCAGCATTTT.

The chain combines TRBV4-1 with TRBJ2-7, with TRBD1 matching 11 bases. V lost 1 base to trimming and J lost 5 bases; unmatched junction nucleotides: 4. Germline assignment: CDR1 MGHRA and CDR2 YSYEKL. The CDR3 extends over 15 amino acids. The chain's CDR3 is CASSQADRGLDEQYF. The DNA of the CDR3 is TGCGCCAGCAGCCAAGCGGACAGGGGGCTAGACGAGCAGTACTTC.

This clonotype was seen at least ten times. The chain uses TRBV7-2 and TRBJ1-1, with D hard to call. The V and J ends lost 6 bases and 3 bases respectively, with 5 bases between them. Germline CDR1 is SGHTA and CDR2 is FQGNSA. This CDR3 has 11 residues. CDR3 nucleotides: TGTGCCAGCAGTTCTCACACTGAAGCTTTCTTT. Translated, it gives CASSSHTEAFF. Based on the CDR3 plus reference TRBV7-2 and TRBJ1-1, the full variable domain is GAGVSQSPSNKVTEKGKDVELRCDPISGHTALYWYRQSLGQGLEFLIYFQGNSAPDKSGLPSDRFSAERTGGSVSTLTIQRTQQEDSAVYLCASSSHTEAFFGQGTRLTVV.

This chain connects TRBV6-4 to TRBJ2-3, with D hard to call. The CDR3 runs 15 residues. Trimming removed 5 bases from V and 0 bases from J, with 12 bases in between. Germline CDR1 reads MRHNA; CDR2 reads SNTAGT. The CDR3 sequence: CASSHEPASTDTQYF. DNA for the CDR3: TGTGCCAGCAGTCACGAACCGGCTAGCACAGATACGCAGTATTTT.

The chain uses TRBV5-1 and TRBJ2-5, with TRBD1 as a possible D gene (5 bases). Germline V gene sequence: CDR1 SGHRS, CDR2 YFSETQ. Trimming left V 0 bases short and J 9 bases short, with 15 bases between. The CDR3 consists of 14 residues. The CDR3 region has the DNA TGCGCCAGCAGCTTGGGATGGGGCCGGTGGGCCCAGTACTTC. This sequence encodes CASSLGWGRWAQYF.

The table lists this clonotype with a few counts. CDR3 loop: CASSAGASYQPQHF. DNA of the CDR3: TGTGCCAGCAGTGCAGGCGCTTCATATCAGCCCCAGCATTTT. The chain has TRBV6-2 or TRBV6-3 and TRBJ1-5; D unresolved. The CDR3 totals 14 residues. From germline, CDR1 is MNHEY and CDR2 SVGEGT. The V gene lost 5 bases and the J gene lost 5 bases, with 13 bases spanning the gap.

This clonotype turned up a few times. The chain is built from TRBV12-3 or TRBV12-4 and TRBJ2-6; either TRBD1 or TRBD2 may fit D (6 bases each). V dropped 3 bases and J dropped 4 bases, with 13 bases sitting between them. The CDR3 loop spans 16 amino acids. As DNA, the CDR3 is TGTGCCAGCAGTTTTGGGGGGACACGGGGGGCCAACGTCCTGACTTTC. Protein: CASSFGGTRGANVLTF.

The CDR3 region is CASSVGGGAGYGYTF. CDR3 sequence (DNA): TGTGCCAGCAGCGTAGGAGGGGGCGCAGGCTATGGCTACACCTTC. This chain joins TRBV7-6 and TRBJ1-2, with TRBD1 matching over 7 bases. This CDR3 spans 15 amino acids. J lost 4 bases, V lost 5 bases, and 10 bases had no gene match. Germline CDR1 reads SGHVS; CDR2 reads FNYEAQ.

The chain links TRBV19 to TRBJ2-1; D gene unclear. CDR1 and CDR2 (germline): LNHDA, SQIVND (reference sequence). The CDR3 loop spans 12 amino acids. V dropped 7 bases and J dropped 10 bases, with 14 bases sitting between them. CDR3 sequence (DNA): TGTGCCAGTACCCCTAAAACTGGAGAGCAGTTCTTC. Translated, it gives CASTPKTGEQFF.

The chain couples TRBV27 to TRBJ1-5; 12 nucleotides agree with TRBD1. This CDR3 is 15 amino acids long. Germline V CDR1 and CDR2: MNHEY, SMNVEV (reference sequence). The V and J ends lost 5 bases and 7 bases, in that order; junction bases with no gene match: 6. The CDR3 DNA is TGTGCCAGCAGTCCCGGGACAGGGGGCCAACAGCCCCAGCATTTT. It specifies CASSPGTGGQQPQHF.

This clonotype appeared a few times. This chain uses TRBV4-3 with TRBJ1-4; D remains ambiguous. The CDR3 is made up of 15 amino acids. The germline CDR1 and CDR2 sequences are LGHNA and YSLEER. With 0 bases removed from V and 3 bases from J, the gap between germline ends came to 8 bases. The CDR3 nucleotides are TGCGCCAGCAGCCAAGATAAGGGATCTAATGAAAAACTGTTTTTT. As protein: CASSQDKGSNEKLFF.

The CDR3 nucleotides are TGTGCCTGGGACCAAGGACTAGCGGTTCTGAGCTCCTACGAGCAGTACTTC. This encodes CAWDQGLAVLSSYEQYF. The rearrangement uses TRBV30 and TRBJ2-7; 10 bases fit TRBD2. The germline V gene encodes CDR1 GTSNPN and CDR2 SVGIG (reference sequence). This CDR3 is built from 17 residues. Trimming cost V 5 bases and J 0 bases; bases outside gene matches: 13.

This clonotype was counted between two and nine times. The V and J genes are TRBV12-3 or TRBV12-4 and TRBJ1-1; D unresolved. This CDR3 comprises 14 residues. V lost 1 base and J 1 base, leaving 7 bases between the germline ends. The CDR3 loop reads CASSLDFRNTEAFF. CDR3 in DNA: TGTGCCAGCAGTTTAGATTTCAGGAACACTGAAGCTTTCTTT.

Many counts were recorded for this clonotype. The chain links TRBV18 to TRBJ1-2, with D maybe TRBD1 (5 bases). The CDR3 consists of 16 residues. Looked up from germline, CDR1 is KGHSH and CDR2 is LQKENI. V was shortened by 2 bases and J by 1 base, with 14 bases between the two germline ends. The CDR3 sequence is CASSPEQDYFNYGYTF. Written as DNA, the CDR3 is TGTGCCAGCTCACCAGAACAGGATTACTTTAACTATGGCTACACCTTC. Full variable domain (remainder filled in from reference TRBV18 and TRBJ1-2): NAGVMQNPRHLVRRRGQEARLRCSPMKGHSHVYWYRQLPEEGLKFMVYLQKENIIDESGMPKERFSAEFPKEGPSILRIQQVVRGDSAAYFCASSPEQDYFNYGYTFGSGTRLTVV.

This clonotype has only a few counts. The CDR3 coding sequence is TGTGCCAGCAGTTTAGCTAACAGGAGGCCCGCGGACGAGCAGTACTTC. Amino acid sequence: CASSLANRRPADEQYF. The chain is built from TRBV12-3 or TRBV12-4 and TRBJ2-7; D tentatively reads TRBD1 or TRBD2 (5 bases each). With 0 bases removed from V and 5 bases from J, the gap between germline ends came to 17 bases. The CDR3 is 16 amino acids.

This chain joins TRBV7-2 and TRBJ2-2; D gene uncertain. Germline V gene data show CDR1 as SGHTA and CDR2 as FQGNSA. V gave up 3 bases and J gave up 7 bases, with 6 bases separating them. This CDR3 contains 12 residues. CDR3 bases: TGTGCCAGCAGCTTCCACGGCGGGGAGCTGTTTTTT. It codes for CASSFHGGELFF.

This chain connects TRBV7-6 to TRBJ2-1; 7 nucleotides line up with TRBD2. From germline, CDR1 is SGHVS and CDR2 FNYEAQ. There are 18 residues in the CDR3. V was pared by 5 bases and J by 0 bases, with 13 bases of the junction left unmatched. DNA for the CDR3: TGTGCCAGCAGCCCCTGGGGGGGGGACTGGAGCTCCTACAATGAGCAGTTCTTC. Protein: CASSPWGGDWSSYNEQFF. Together with reference TRBV7-6 and TRBJ2-1, the CDR3 gives the full variable domain: GAGVSQSPRYKVTKRGQDVALRCDPISGHVSLYWYRQALGQGPEFLTYFNYEAQQDKSGLPNDRFSAERPEGSISTLTIQRTEQRDSAMYRCASSPWGGDWSSYNEQFFGPGTRLTVL.

This clonotype was detected once. V is TRBV7-2 and J is TRBJ2-7; 10 positions match TRBD2. J was trimmed by 0 bases and V by 5 bases; bases with no gene match: 4. Germline CDR1 and CDR2: SGHTA and FQGNSA. The length of the CDR3 is 15 residues. CDR3 bases: TGTGCCAGCAGCGCCGGACTAGCGGCCTCCTACGAGCAGTACTTC. It codes for CASSAGLAASYEQYF.

This clonotype was observed at least ten times. The rearrangement uses TRBV4-3 and TRBJ2-2; 9 nucleotides align to TRBD2. Germline CDR1 and CDR2: LGHNA and YSLEER. This CDR3 contains 18 residues. V was clipped by 0 bases and J by 1 base; unmatched bases: 6. The CDR3 region has the DNA TGCGCCAGCAGCCAAGATTTGTGGCGGGGGGGGAACACCGGGGAGCTGTTTTTT. Residues: CASSQDLWRGGNTGELFF.

This chain links TRBV27 with TRBJ1-4; D ambiguous. This CDR3 is 16 amino acids long. V dropped 6 bases and J dropped 4 bases, with 18 bases sitting between them. From germline, CDR1 is MNHEY and CDR2 SMNVEV (reference sequence). Here the CDR3 DNA reads TGTGCCAGCAGCCGAGTCGTTACGGGGTATAATGAAAAACTGTTTTTT. It codes for CASSRVVTGYNEKLFF.

This clonotype was counted between two and nine times. The V gene is TRBV12-3 or TRBV12-4, the J gene TRBJ2-1, with unresolved D. The CDR3 contains 14 residues. With 1 base removed from V and 2 bases from J, the gap between germline ends came to 6 bases. The CDR3 here is CASSLEAPYNEQFF. CDR3 bases: TGTGCCAGCAGTTTAGAAGCGCCCTACAATGAGCAGTTCTTC.